This is a list of T cell receptor beta chains from one sample in a study of beta chain features in type 1 diabetes. Clones were sequenced by immunoSEQ multiplex PCR, and TCRdb holds only the in-frame ones, with some missing. The sample shows 630,000 or so clones, over 11% of them seen only once. Sample: naive CD4+ T cells from blood. Receptors were obtained from a man between 18 and 35 years old with type 1 diabetes. CDR3s include the opening cysteine and the closing phenylalanine or tryptophan. D genes are given only for firm matches. Only some rows state a clone size, as once, few, many or a class for expanded clones.

J | V | size | D | DNA | CDR3
TRBJ2-5 | TRBV30 | few | NA | TGTGCCTGGAGCCCCGGTAGTAGGGAGACCCAGTACTTC | CAWSPGSRETQYF
TRBJ1-2 | TRBV4-2 | NA | TRBD1 | TGTGCCAGCAGCCAAGATGACAGGGGGTATGGCTACACCTTC | CASSQDDRGYGYTF
TRBJ2-1 | TRBV5-1 | NA | TRBD2 | TGCGCCAGCAGCCACGGACTAGCGGGGTCATCATACAATGAGCAGTTCTTC | CASSHGLAGSSYNEQFF
TRBJ2-1 | TRBV25-1 | few | TRBD2 | TGTGCCAGCAGTCCCGGGAGGGACTACAATGAGCAGTTCTTC | CASSPGRDYNEQFF
TRBJ1-4 | TRBV19 | few | TRBD1 | TGTGCCAGTTCCCGGGACAGGGGGGAAAAACTGTTTTTT | CASSRDRGEKLFF
TRBJ1-2 | TRBV29-1 | few | NA | TGCAGCGTTGAAGACGATGAGGGTTTTAGTGGCTACACCTTC | CSVEDDEGFSGYTF
TRBJ2-1 | TRBV5-4 | few | TRBD2 | TGTGCCAGCAGCCCGGGAGGGGGAGGATACGGTGAGCAGTTCTTC | CASSPGGGGYGEQFF
TRBJ2-1 | TRBV7-3 | few | NA | TGTGCCAGCAGCCTAGGACAGGGAGGGGATGAGCAGTTCTTC | CASSLGQGGDEQFF
TRBJ2-1 | TRBV20-1 | few | NA | TGCAGTGCCCGCCCAGACAATGAGCAGTTCTTC | CSARPDNEQFF
TRBJ2-5 | TRBV7-9 | few | TRBD1 | TGTGCCAGCACCCGAGGACAGGCCTCAGAGGCCCAGTACTTC | CASTRGQASEAQYF
TRBJ1-4 | TRBV30 | NA | TRBD1 | TGTGCCTGCCGGGACAGGGGGCTTGAAAAACTGTTTTTT | CACRDRGLEKLFF
TRBJ2-1 | TRBV5-1 | NA | NA | TGCGCCAGCAGTCTCCTGATTGTGGATGAGCAGTTCTTC | CASSLLIVDEQFF
TRBJ2-7 | TRBV30 | NA | NA | TGTGCCTGGAGAATCCACGAGCAGTACTTC | CAWRIHEQYF
TRBJ1-2 | TRBV28 | NA | NA | TGTGCCAGCGGCGCAGGGAACTATGGCTACACCTTC | CASGAGNYGYTF